This is a list of T cell receptor beta chains from one sample in a study of shared clonotypes between healthy human individuals. Produced via immunoSEQ multiplex PCR; TCRdb's table is partial and in-frame only. This sample has some 470,000 clones; 76% occur once, and the top ten carry 13%. Sequences were obtained from PBMCs. These receptors came from a woman aged 40 to 49 in good health. Some clones in this sample may be carry-over from other donors' samples. The CDR3 runs from the conserved cysteine through the conserved F or W. The D gene is left open where the match is weak. Size tells how often a clone was seen (once, few, many) or the class of an expanded clone, and some rows leave it out.

v_call,d_call,clone_size,j_call,cdr3_aa,cdr3_nt
TRBV28,NA,NA,TRBJ1-1,CASNSSSMNTEAFF,TGTGCCAGCAACTCCAGCTCCATGAACACTGAAGCTTTCTTT
TRBV5-4,NA,NA,TRBJ1-1,CASSEDIFGGTETFF,TGTGCCAGCAGCGAGGACATCTTCGGTGGCACTGAAACTTTCTTT
TRBV28,TRBD2,NA,TRBJ2-7,CASFSGGLAGVGQYF,TGTGCCAGCTTCTCAGGAGGGCTAGCGGGAGTTGGGCAGTACTTC
TRBV2,NA,once,TRBJ2-7,CASSGSREQYF,TGTGCCAGCAGTGGGTCCCGGGAGCAGTACTTC
TRBV10-3,NA,NA,TRBJ2-1,CAISESGYGANEQFF,TGTGCCATCAGTGAGTCGGGTTACGGGGCAAATGAGCAGTTCTTC
TRBV28,NA,NA,TRBJ2-6,CASSFASGANVLTF,TGTGCCAGCAGTTTCGCTTCTGGGGCCAACGTCCTGACTTTC
TRBV6-5,NA,NA,TRBJ1-3,CASSPRGAGGNTIYF,TGTGCCAGCAGTCCCCGCGGGGCAGGTGGAAACACCATATATTTT
TRBV6-1,TRBD1,NA,TRBJ1-1,CASSETGTGWGAFF,TGTGCCAGCAGTGAGACCGGGACAGGGTGGGGAGCTTTCTTT
TRBV28,NA,NA,TRBJ1-1,CASSFSGNTEAFF,TGTGCCAGCAGTTTTTCGGGGAACACTGAAGCTTTCTTT
TRBV18,NA,NA,TRBJ2-2,CASSPKVSTGELFF,TGTGCCAGCTCACCAAAGGTTTCCACCGGGGAGCTGTTTTTT
TRBV30,NA,once,TRBJ2-3,CAWSVPLRVSLASTDTQYF,TGTGCCTGGAGTGTACCCCTTCGGGTCTCGTTAGCTAGCACAGATACGCAGTATTTT
TRBV7-2,TRBD1,NA,TRBJ2-7,CASSRGTGTTYEQYF,TGTGCCAGCAGCCGTGGGACAGGTACAACCTACGAGCAGTACTTC
TRBV19,NA,NA,TRBJ2-5,CASSTDSLLQETQYF,TGTGCCAGTAGTACCGACAGCTTACTCCAAGAGACCCAGTACTTC
TRBV5-1,NA,NA,TRBJ2-7,CASSLGPWDEQYF,TGCGCCAGCAGCTTGGGGCCATGGGACGAGCAGTACTTC
TRBV5-8,NA,many,TRBJ1-1,CASSLDWDFSEAFF,TGTGCCAGCAGCTTGGATTGGGATTTCAGTGAAGCTTTCTTT
TRBV6-5,NA,NA,TRBJ1-5,CASSYDGSQPQHF,TGTGCCAGCAGTTACGACGGAAGTCAGCCCCAGCATTTT
TRBV2,NA,NA,TRBJ2-3,CASSSGPGRGGTDTQYF,TGTGCCAGCAGTTCGGGCCCCGGCCGGGGAGGCACAGATACGCAGTATTTT
TRBV11-2,NA,NA,TRBJ2-7,CASSLGIHEQYF,TGTGCCAGCAGCTTAGGAATCCACGAGCAGTACTTC
TRBV14,TRBD1,NA,TRBJ1-3,CASSQGQSGNTIYF,TGTGCCAGCAGCCAGGGACAGTCTGGAAACACCATATATTTT
TRBV7-2,TRBD2,NA,TRBJ2-7,CASSGLAASYEQYF,TGTGCCAGCAGCGGACTAGCGGCCTCCTACGAGCAGTACTTC
TRBV2,NA,NA,TRBJ1-3,CASSETRGSSGNTIYF,TGTGCCAGCAGTGAAACGAGGGGAAGCTCTGGAAACACCATATATTTT
TRBV28,TRBD2,NA,TRBJ2-7,CASSFMWGSRTSGFYEQYF,TGTGCCAGCAGTTTCATGTGGGGGTCACGGACTAGTGGATTTTACGAGCAGTACTTC
TRBV5-5,TRBD2,NA,TRBJ2-5,CASSLGLAGGPMETQYF,TGTGCCAGCAGCTTGGGACTAGCGGGAGGGCCGATGGAGACCCAGTACTTC
TRBV6-5,NA,NA,TRBJ2-2,CASSYASEAYTGELFF,TGTGCCAGCAGTTACGCGAGCGAGGCGTACACCGGGGAGCTGTTTTTT
TRBV5-1,TRBD1,many,TRBJ2-5,CASSPTRGQGARETQYF,TGCGCCAGCAGCCCCACCCGGGGACAGGGGGCGCGAGAGACCCAGTACTTC
TRBV29-1,NA,many,TRBJ2-1,CSVAVTVNEQFF,TGCAGCGTAGCGGTAACGGTCAATGAGCAGTTCTTC
TRBV6-1,NA,once,TRBJ1-1,CATRTAGGPNTEAFF,TGTGCCACCCGGACCGCTGGTGGCCCGAACACTGAAGCTTTCTTT
TRBV19,NA,NA,TRBJ1-1,CASSIAHGTLNTEAFF,TGTGCCAGTAGTATTGCCCACGGGACATTGAACACTGAAGCTTTCTTT
TRBV14,NA,NA,TRBJ2-3,CASSPLRQPFTDTQYF,TGTGCCAGCAGCCCCCTCCGGCAGCCCTTCACAGATACGCAGTATTTT
TRBV19,NA,NA,TRBJ1-5,CASSPGTGSYQPQHF,TGTGCCAGTAGCCCAGGAACAGGGAGTTATCAGCCCCAGCATTTT
TRBV5-1,TRBD1,NA,TRBJ2-7,CASSSLTGGSYEQYF,TGCGCCAGCAGCTCGTTGACAGGGGGGTCCTACGAGCAGTACTTC
TRBV7-2,TRBD2,NA,TRBJ2-5,CASSLDRGRGPQETQYF,TGTGCCAGCAGCTTAGATCGCGGGAGGGGGCCCCAAGAGACCCAGTACTTC
TRBV7-9,NA,NA,TRBJ1-5,CASSLRDSQPQHF,TGTGCCAGCAGCTTAAGGGATTCCCAGCCCCAGCATTTT
TRBV27,NA,NA,TRBJ2-7,CASSSLPPNRYEQYF,TGTGCCAGCAGTTCCCTACCCCCAAATCGTTACGAGCAGTACTTC
TRBV11-2,NA,NA,TRBJ2-7,CASGRDLSYEQYF,TGTGCCAGCGGACGGGACTTGTCCTACGAGCAGTACTTC
TRBV28,NA,many,TRBJ1-2,CASSLSGFNYGYTF,TGTGCCAGCAGTTTATCGGGTTTTAACTATGGCTACACCTTC
TRBV4-2,TRBD2,NA,TRBJ2-1,CASSQEPTSGTYNEQFF,TGTGCCAGCAGCCAAGAGCCCACTAGCGGGACTTACAATGAGCAGTTCTTC
TRBV7-2,NA,few,TRBJ1-1,CASSPLVNTEAFF,TGTGCCAGCAGCCCATTGGTCAACACTGAAGCTTTCTTT
TRBV5-1,TRBD1,NA,TRBJ2-3,CASSPRTGGTDTQYF,TGCGCCAGCAGCCCACGGACAGGGGGCACAGATACGCAGTATTTT
TRBV6-6,TRBD1,NA,TRBJ2-7,CASTLGRGQPYYEQYF,TGTGCCAGCACCCTGGGCCGGGGACAGCCTTACTACGAGCAGTACTTC
TRBV23-1,TRBD1,NA,TRBJ2-7,CASSHTGTEDYEQYF,TGCGCCAGCAGTCATACCGGGACAGAGGACTACGAGCAGTACTTC
TRBV5-1,NA,NA,TRBJ2-1,CASARATPVIDEQFF,TGCGCCAGCGCGAGGGCGACCCCCGTTATTGATGAGCAGTTCTTC
TRBV10-3,NA,NA,TRBJ1-2,CAITPGRYGYTF,TGTGCCATCACCCCAGGGAGGTATGGCTACACCTTC
TRBV6-6,NA,NA,TRBJ1-4,CASSYSQGANEKLFF,TGTGCCAGCAGTTACTCGCAGGGAGCTAATGAAAAACTGTTTTTT
TRBV7-6,NA,NA,TRBJ2-5,CASSLAPETQYF,TGTGCCAGCAGCTTAGCGCCGGAGACCCAGTACTTC
TRBV16,NA,once,TRBJ1-1,CASSEGQPNTEAFF,TGTGCCAGCAGCGAAGGGCAGCCGAACACTGAAGCTTTCTTT
TRBV11-1,TRBD1,NA,TRBJ1-1,CASSSRGLGNTEAFF,TGTGCCAGCAGCTCCAGGGGGCTCGGGAACACTGAAGCTTTCTTT
TRBV7-8,NA,NA,TRBJ2-5,CASSSRGTNQETQYF,TGTGCCAGCAGCTCCCGCGGGACAAACCAAGAGACCCAGTACTTC
TRBV29-1,TRBD1,NA,TRBJ1-1,CSVERGRNTEAFF,TGCAGCGTTGAAAGGGGGCGGAACACTGAAGCTTTCTTT
TRBV5-1,NA,NA,TRBJ2-7,CASSKVGGDITSEQYF,TGCGCCAGCAGCAAAGTAGGGGGAGACATAACCAGCGAGCAGTACTTC